The rows below give T cell receptor beta chains drawn from one sample of a study of vaccination effects on CD4 cells after COVID-19. Generated by immunoSEQ multiplex PCR, the TCRdb table keeps only in-frame clones and is missing some. The sample contains under 80,000 clones, roughly 80% of which appear only once. These receptors' antigens are unknown. The sample consisted of CD4+ T cells from PBMCs cultured with HCoV-229E spike peptides, taken before COVID-19 vaccination. These receptors all stem from a human donor who received a COVID-19 vaccine. The CDR3 runs from the conserved cysteine through the conserved F or W. The order of the fields is J gene, V gene, CDR3 protein.

j_gene: TRBJ1-1; v_gene: TRBV2; CDR3aa: CASTPRTEAPQAFF
j_gene: TRBJ1-5; v_gene: TRBV6-5; CDR3aa: CASSRDRNQPQHF
j_gene: TRBJ2-1; v_gene: TRBV6-1; CDR3aa: CASDSGSTPNEQFF
j_gene: TRBJ1-4; v_gene: TRBV5-4; CDR3aa: CASSSGGLVEKLFF
j_gene: TRBJ2-4; v_gene: TRBV5-1; CDR3aa: CASSRGTDEAKNIQYF
j_gene: TRBJ2-3; v_gene: TRBV14; CDR3aa: CASSQEQGLGTDTQYF
j_gene: TRBJ2-5; v_gene: TRBV2; CDR3aa: CASSITADRRETQYF
j_gene: TRBJ1-1; v_gene: TRBV5-1; CDR3aa: CASSPGNRNTEAFF
j_gene: TRBJ1-1; v_gene: TRBV19; CDR3aa: CASSRDRGLLNTEAFF
j_gene: TRBJ2-3; v_gene: TRBV5-1; CDR3aa: CASSLGLSGTDTQYF
j_gene: TRBJ2-5; v_gene: TRBV6-1; CDR3aa: CASSERWLAGARQETQYF
j_gene: TRBJ2-4; v_gene: TRBV5-1; CDR3aa: CASSLPTVLAKNIQYF
j_gene: TRBJ2-2; v_gene: TRBV5-6; CDR3aa: CASSLISGTGELFF
j_gene: TRBJ2-1; v_gene: TRBV19; CDR3aa: CATQSNNEQFF
j_gene: TRBJ2-1; v_gene: TRBV5-1; CDR3aa: CASSLAPGAYNEQFF
j_gene: TRBJ1-1; v_gene: TRBV28; CDR3aa: CASSLPKTGSLFF
j_gene: TRBJ2-5; v_gene: TRBV6-6; CDR3aa: CASSYSAPRETQYF
j_gene: TRBJ2-5; v_gene: TRBV20-1; CDR3aa: CSASPSVETQYF
j_gene: TRBJ2-6; v_gene: TRBV27; CDR3aa: CASSRGGFSAAGANVLTF
j_gene: TRBJ1-5; v_gene: TRBV6-5; CDR3aa: CASSSRFSNQPQHF
j_gene: TRBJ2-5; v_gene: TRBV18; CDR3aa: CASSPFGGNQETQYF
j_gene: TRBJ2-5; v_gene: TRBV19; CDR3aa: CASAGRGRTGTQYF
j_gene: TRBJ2-3; v_gene: TRBV6-5; CDR3aa: CASMALRTDTQYF
j_gene: TRBJ1-3; v_gene: TRBV12-3/TRBV12-4; CDR3aa: CASSSGNTIYF
j_gene: TRBJ1-2; v_gene: TRBV5-5; CDR3aa: CASSPGQRPNYGYTF
j_gene: TRBJ2-3; v_gene: TRBV7-8; CDR3aa: CASRLERGGFGTQYF
j_gene: TRBJ2-3; v_gene: TRBV5-1; CDR3aa: CASSYPLTDTQYF
j_gene: TRBJ2-5; v_gene: TRBV9; CDR3aa: CASSAHPGTQETQYF
j_gene: TRBJ1-1; v_gene: TRBV4-3; CDR3aa: CASSQETGRGNTEAFF
j_gene: TRBJ2-2; v_gene: TRBV10-1; CDR3aa: CASSALSATGELFF
j_gene: TRBJ2-1; v_gene: TRBV7-8; CDR3aa: CASSLWGQGESNEQFF
j_gene: TRBJ1-1; v_gene: TRBV5-1; CDR3aa: CASSLGTGGFRSTEAFF
j_gene: TRBJ1-5; v_gene: TRBV12-3/TRBV12-4; CDR3aa: CANSRNSNQPQHF
j_gene: TRBJ1-1; v_gene: TRBV6-6; CDR3aa: CASSYPNLGTEAFF
j_gene: TRBJ2-3; v_gene: TRBV27; CDR3aa: CASSTLTGQRLTDTQYF
j_gene: TRBJ2-2; v_gene: TRBV5-1; CDR3aa: CASRTGGTLNTGELFF
j_gene: TRBJ2-5; v_gene: TRBV7-9; CDR3aa: CASGPGGTQYF
j_gene: TRBJ2-3; v_gene: TRBV5-5; CDR3aa: CASSPPGTDTQYF
j_gene: TRBJ2-3; v_gene: TRBV3-1/TRBV3-2; CDR3aa: CASSTEGLAETDTQYF
j_gene: TRBJ1-2; v_gene: TRBV10-3; CDR3aa: CAISEGQPPRGFGYTF
j_gene: TRBJ2-5; v_gene: TRBV10-1; CDR3aa: CASSESNPFGTSTTMGETQYF
j_gene: TRBJ2-2; v_gene: TRBV7-9; CDR3aa: CASSLVFTGELFF
j_gene: TRBJ1-2; v_gene: TRBV7-9; CDR3aa: CASSQSGGAVYGYTF
j_gene: TRBJ2-5; v_gene: TRBV5-4; CDR3aa: CASSLEVGGGTQYF